This T cell receptor (beta chain) was captured by sequencing in a study of T cells in tuberculosis. Turning to the study itself: CD1B tetramers identified T cells specific for mycobacterial lipid GMM. Overall study findings and caveats: Low-affinity CD1B-GMM tetramer-binding T cells may have been missed.

Produced via immunoSEQ multiplex PCR; TCRdb's table is partial and in-frame only. This sample has 88,000 or so clones, with roughly 88% found just once. This clone was detected a few times. Sorting used thawed, overnight-rested PBMC stained with anti-CD3, a viability dye and GMM-loaded CD1B tetramer. C32 glucose monomycolate from Rhodococcus equi was loaded onto the CD1B tetramers. The CDR3 spans 17 residues. Germline values: CDR1 MNHEY, CDR2 SMNVEV (reference sequence). The trim removed 3 bases at V and 0 bases at J, leaving 4 bases unmatched. This TCR was sampled from an adult woman with latent tuberculosis. Material for sequencing was CD1b-GMM tetramer-negative cells sorted from PBMCs. The V and J genes are TRBV27 and TRBJ1-6; TRBD1 aligns across 8 bases. The CDR3 DNA is TGTGCCAGCAGTTTTGCAGGGGGCGACTCCTATAATTCACCCCTCCACTTT. Its translation is CASSFAGGDSYNSPLHF.